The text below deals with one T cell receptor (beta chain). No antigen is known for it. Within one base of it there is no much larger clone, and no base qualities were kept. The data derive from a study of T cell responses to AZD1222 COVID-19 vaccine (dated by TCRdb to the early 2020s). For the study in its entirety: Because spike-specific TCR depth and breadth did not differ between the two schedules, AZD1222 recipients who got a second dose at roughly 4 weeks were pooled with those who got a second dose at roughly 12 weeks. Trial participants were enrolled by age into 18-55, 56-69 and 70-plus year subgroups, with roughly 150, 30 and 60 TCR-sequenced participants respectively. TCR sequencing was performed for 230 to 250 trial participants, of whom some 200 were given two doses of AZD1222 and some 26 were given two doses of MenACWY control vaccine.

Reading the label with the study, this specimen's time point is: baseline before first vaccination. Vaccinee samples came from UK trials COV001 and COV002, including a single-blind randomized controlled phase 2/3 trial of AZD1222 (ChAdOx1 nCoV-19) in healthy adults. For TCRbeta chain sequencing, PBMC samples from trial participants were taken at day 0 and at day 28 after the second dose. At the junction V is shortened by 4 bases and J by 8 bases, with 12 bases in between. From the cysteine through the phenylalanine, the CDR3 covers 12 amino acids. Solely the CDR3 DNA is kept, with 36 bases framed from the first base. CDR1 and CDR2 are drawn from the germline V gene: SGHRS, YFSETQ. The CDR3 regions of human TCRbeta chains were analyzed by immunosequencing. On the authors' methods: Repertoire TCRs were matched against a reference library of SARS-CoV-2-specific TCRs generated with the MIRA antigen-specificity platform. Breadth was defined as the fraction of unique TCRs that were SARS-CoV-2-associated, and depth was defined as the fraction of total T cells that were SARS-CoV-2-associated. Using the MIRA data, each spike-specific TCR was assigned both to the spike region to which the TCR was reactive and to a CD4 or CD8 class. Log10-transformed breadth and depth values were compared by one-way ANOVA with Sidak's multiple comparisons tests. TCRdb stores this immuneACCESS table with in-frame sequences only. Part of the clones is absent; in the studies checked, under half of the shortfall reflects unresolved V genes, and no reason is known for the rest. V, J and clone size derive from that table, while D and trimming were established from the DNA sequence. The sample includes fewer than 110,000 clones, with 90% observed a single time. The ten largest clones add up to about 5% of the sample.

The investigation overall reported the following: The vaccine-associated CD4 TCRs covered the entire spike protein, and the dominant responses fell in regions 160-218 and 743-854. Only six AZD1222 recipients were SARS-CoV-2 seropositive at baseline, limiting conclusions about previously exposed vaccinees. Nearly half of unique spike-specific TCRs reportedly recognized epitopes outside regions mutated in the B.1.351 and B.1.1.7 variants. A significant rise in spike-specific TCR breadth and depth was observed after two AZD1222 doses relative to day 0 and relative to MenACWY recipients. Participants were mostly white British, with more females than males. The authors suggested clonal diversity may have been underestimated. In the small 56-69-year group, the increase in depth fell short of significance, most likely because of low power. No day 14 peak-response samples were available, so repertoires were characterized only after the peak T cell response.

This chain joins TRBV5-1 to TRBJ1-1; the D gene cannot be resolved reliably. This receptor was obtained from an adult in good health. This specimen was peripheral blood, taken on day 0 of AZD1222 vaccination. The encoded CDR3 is CASSAQSREAFF. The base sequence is TGCGCCAGCAGCGCCCAGAGCCGAGAAGCTTTCTTT.